This T cell receptor beta chain was identified in a study of molecular identifiers for immune sequencing clone quantification. The authors built bulk TCR libraries by previously described methods with listed TCR primers. A single record per CDR3 protein comes from TCRdb applying MiXCR to the PCR reads. The sample yields about 640,000 distinct CDR3 sequences, approximately 20% seen once. This clonotype was recorded once. Antigen: not known. One junction end disagrees with the germline gene, perhaps due to a read error. Naive CD8 libraries came from approximately 20,000 to 980,000 sorted cells with 10%, 30% or 50% RNA. This CDR3 has 13 amino acids. Germline V lookup: CDR1 MGHRA, CDR2 YSYEKL. Study observations and caveats: In CMV-specific effectors, clones above 20 copies held over 99% of molecules; naive, under 1%. Spiked Jurkat TCR RNA equivalent to one cell was reportedly detectable in approximately 1 million naive cells.

The chain recombines TRBV4-1 with TRBJ2-7, with no clear D. The sequencing input was naive CD8+ T cells from blood, with Jurkat cell RNA spiked in. Subset noted: FACS-sorted CD8+CD4-CCR7+CD45RA+ naive T cells. This clonotype originated in a human donor in good health. Some libraries in this study had Jurkat cell RNA spiked in. The CDR3 spells CASSQGRGYERYF. For the CDR3, the DNA is TGCGCCAGCAGCCAAGGTCGAGGATACGAGCGGTACTTC.